This TCR beta chain was found in a study of siplizumab effects on memory and regulatory T cells. The assay covered some 100,000 TCR templates per sample. Generated by immunoSEQ multiplex PCR, the TCRdb table keeps only in-frame clones and is missing some. The data show fewer than 120,000 clones, 80% to 95% seen once. In its sample, this clone was seen a few times. The target antigen is unknown. This CDR3 contains 16 residues. V lost 3 bases and J lost 4, with 19 bases in between. Germline lookup yields CDR1 SNHLY and CDR2 FYNNEI. Findings and limits, study-wide: Contribution to the alloresponse seemed major for naive T cells, which also seemed more diverse than memory cells.

The sequence was collected from a human donor in good health. The sequencing sample was made of CD4+ T cells sorted from blood. The chain employs TRBV2 and TRBJ2-7, with D perhaps given as TRBD1 or TRBD2 (5 bases each). CDR3 sequence: CASSDGFSRDQYEQYF. The CDR3 nucleotides are TGTGCCAGCAGTGATGGTTTTTCGAGGGACCAATACGAGCAGTACTTC.